This T cell receptor (beta chain) was sequenced in a study of blood T cell repertoires in COVID-19. This table comes from immunoSEQ multiplex PCR, and its TCRdb copy is limited to in-frame clones, with some not included. The sample carries roughly 150,000 clones, more than 75% recorded once. Per germline, CDR1 SEHNR and CDR2 FQNEAQ (reference sequence). V shed 3 bases and J 5 bases; nucleotides not matched to a gene: 4. The CDR3 is 14 amino acids. This rearrangement joins TRBV7-9 to TRBJ1-1; 9 nucleotides agree with TRBD1. Sequenced sample: PBMCs or T cells enriched from blood (not recorded which). This clonotype was obtained from a man aged 35-49 years who had recovered from COVID-19. For the CDR3, the DNA is TGTGCCAGCAGCTTCTTACAGGGGGCTACTGAAGCTTTCTTT. As protein: CASSFLQGATEAFF.